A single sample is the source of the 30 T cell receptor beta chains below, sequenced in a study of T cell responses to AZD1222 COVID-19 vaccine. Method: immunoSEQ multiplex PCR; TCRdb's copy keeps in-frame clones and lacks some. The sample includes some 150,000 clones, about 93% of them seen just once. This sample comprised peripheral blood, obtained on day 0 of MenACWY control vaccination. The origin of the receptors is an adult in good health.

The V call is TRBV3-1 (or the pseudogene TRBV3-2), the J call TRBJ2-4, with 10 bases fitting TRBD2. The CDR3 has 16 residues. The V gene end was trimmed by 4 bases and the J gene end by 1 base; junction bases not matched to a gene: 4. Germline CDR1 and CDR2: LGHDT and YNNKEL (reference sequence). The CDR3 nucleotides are TGTGCCAGCAGCCCAACTAGCGGGGTGGCCAAAAACATTCAGTACTTC. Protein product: CASSPTSGVAKNIQYF.

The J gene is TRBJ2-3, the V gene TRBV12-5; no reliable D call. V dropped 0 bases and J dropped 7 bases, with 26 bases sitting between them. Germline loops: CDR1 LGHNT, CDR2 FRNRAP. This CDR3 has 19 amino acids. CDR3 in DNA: TGTGCTAGTGGTTTGGTAAATGGGCGTTCCCAAATAACCCGAAATACGCAGTATTTT. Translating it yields CASGLVNGRSQITRNTQYF.

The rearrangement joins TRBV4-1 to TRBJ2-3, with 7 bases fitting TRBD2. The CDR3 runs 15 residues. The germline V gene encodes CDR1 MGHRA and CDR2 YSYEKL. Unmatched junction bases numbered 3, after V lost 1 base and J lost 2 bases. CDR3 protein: CASSQVSGTTDTQYF. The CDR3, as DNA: TGCGCCAGCAGCCAAGTAAGCGGGACCACAGATACGCAGTATTTT.

The CDR3 DNA reads TGTGCCAGCAGCCAAGACGAGCTTCGAGAGCAGTACTTC. Encoded protein: CASSQDELREQYF. The chain combines TRBV3-1 (or the pseudogene TRBV3-2) with TRBJ2-7; D is undetermined. The germline gives CDR1 LGHDT, CDR2 YNNKEL (reference sequence). The CDR3 length is 13 residues. Trimming removed 0 bases at V and 7 bases at J, with 10 bases between.

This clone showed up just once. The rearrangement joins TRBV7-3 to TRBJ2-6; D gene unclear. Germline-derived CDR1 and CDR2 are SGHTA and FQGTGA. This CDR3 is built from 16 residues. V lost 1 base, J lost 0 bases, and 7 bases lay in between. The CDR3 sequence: CASSLIPISGANVLTF. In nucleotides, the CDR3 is TGTGCCAGCAGCTTAATCCCAATCTCTGGGGCCAACGTCCTGACTTTC.

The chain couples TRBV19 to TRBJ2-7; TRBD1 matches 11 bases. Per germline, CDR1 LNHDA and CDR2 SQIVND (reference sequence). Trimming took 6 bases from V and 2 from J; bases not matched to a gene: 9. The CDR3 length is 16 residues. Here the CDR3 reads CASSPSRDRGAYEQYF. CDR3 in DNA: TGTGCCAGTAGCCCCTCGCGGGACAGGGGGGCCTACGAGCAGTACTTC.

CDR3 sequence reads: CASSSSGQRNTEAFF. The CDR3 DNA is TGTGCCAGCAGTTCTTCAGGCCAGCGGAACACTGAAGCTTTCTTT. V and J are TRBV27 and TRBJ1-1; no reliable D call. V was shortened by 4 bases and J by 1 base, with 13 bases between the two germline ends. Per the germline V gene, CDR1 is MNHEY and CDR2 is SMNVEV (reference sequence). The CDR3 loop spans 15 amino acids.

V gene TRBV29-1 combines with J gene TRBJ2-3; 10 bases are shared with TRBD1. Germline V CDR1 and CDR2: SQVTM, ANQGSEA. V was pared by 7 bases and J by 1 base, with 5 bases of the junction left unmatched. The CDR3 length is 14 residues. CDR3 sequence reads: CSADRGQGTDTQYF. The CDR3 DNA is TGCAGCGCCGACAGGGGGCAAGGCACAGATACGCAGTATTTT.

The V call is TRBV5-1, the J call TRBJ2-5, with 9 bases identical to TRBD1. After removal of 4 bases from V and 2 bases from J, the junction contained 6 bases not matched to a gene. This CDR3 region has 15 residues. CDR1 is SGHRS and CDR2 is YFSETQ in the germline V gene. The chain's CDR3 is CASSRRQGGQETQYF. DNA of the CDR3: TGCGCCAGCAGCCGAAGACAGGGGGGTCAAGAGACCCAGTACTTC.

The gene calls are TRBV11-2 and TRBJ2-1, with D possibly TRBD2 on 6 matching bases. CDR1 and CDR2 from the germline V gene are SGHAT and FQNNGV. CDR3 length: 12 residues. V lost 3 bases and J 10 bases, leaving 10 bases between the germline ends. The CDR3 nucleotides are TGTGCCAGCAGCTTGGGTCGGGGGGAGCAGTTCTTC. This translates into CASSLGRGEQFF.

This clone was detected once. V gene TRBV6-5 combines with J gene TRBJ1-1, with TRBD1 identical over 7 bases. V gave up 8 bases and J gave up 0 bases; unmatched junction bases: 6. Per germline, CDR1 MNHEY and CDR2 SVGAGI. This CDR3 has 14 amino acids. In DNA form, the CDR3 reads TGTGCCAGCCGACAGGGAGCAGTGAACACTGAAGCTTTCTTT. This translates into CASRQGAVNTEAFF.

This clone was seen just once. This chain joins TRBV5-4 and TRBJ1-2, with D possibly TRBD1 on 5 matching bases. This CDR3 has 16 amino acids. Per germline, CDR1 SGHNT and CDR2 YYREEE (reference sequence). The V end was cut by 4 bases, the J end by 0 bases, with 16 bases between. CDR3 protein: CASSPGRKTANYGYTF. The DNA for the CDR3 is TGTGCCAGCAGCCCGGGACGGAAAACTGCTAACTATGGCTACACCTTC.

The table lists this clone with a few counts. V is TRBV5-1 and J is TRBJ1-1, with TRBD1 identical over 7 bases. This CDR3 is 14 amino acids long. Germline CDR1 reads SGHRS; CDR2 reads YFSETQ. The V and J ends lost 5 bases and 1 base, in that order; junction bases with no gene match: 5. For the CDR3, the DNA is TGCGCCAGCAGTCTGGACAGGCCGAACACTGAAGCTTTCTTT. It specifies CASSLDRPNTEAFF.

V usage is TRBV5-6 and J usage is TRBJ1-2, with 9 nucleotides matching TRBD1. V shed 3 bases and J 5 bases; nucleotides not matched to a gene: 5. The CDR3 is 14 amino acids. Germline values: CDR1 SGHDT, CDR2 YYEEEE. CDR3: CASSWDREGYGYTF. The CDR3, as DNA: TGTGCCAGCAGCTGGGACAGGGAAGGGTATGGCTACACCTTC.

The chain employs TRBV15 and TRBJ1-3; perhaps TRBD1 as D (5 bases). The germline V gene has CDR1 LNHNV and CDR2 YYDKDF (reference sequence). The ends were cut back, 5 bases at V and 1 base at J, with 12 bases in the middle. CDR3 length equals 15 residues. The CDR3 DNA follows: TGTGCCACCAGCGCCCCGGAGGGGTCTGGAAACACCATATATTTT. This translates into CATSAPEGSGNTIYF.

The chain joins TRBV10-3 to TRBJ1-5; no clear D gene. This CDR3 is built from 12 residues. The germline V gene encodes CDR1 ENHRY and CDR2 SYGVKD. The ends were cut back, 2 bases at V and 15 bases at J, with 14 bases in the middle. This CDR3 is CAISETYGVSHF. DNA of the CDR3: TGTGCCATCAGTGAGACCTACGGAGTTTCGCATTTT.

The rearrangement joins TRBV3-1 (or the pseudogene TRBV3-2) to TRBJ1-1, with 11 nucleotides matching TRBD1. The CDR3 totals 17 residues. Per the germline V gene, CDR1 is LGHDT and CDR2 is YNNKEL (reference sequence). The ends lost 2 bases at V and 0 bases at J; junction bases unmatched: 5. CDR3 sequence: CASSQTGTGGMNTEAFF. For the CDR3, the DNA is TGTGCCAGCAGCCAAACCGGGACAGGGGGGATGAACACTGAAGCTTTCTTT.

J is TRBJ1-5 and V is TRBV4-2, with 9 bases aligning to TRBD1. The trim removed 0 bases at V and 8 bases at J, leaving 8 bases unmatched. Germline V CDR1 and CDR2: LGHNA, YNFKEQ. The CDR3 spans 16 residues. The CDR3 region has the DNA TGTGCCAGCAGCCAAGATACGGGACAGGGATGGGAGCCCCAGCATTTT. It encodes CASSQDTGQGWEPQHF.

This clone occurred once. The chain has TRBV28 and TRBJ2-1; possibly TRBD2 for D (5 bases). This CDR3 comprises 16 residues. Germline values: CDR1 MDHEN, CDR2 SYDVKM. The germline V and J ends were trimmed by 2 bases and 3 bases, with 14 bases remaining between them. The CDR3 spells CASSLRRRAHYNEQFF. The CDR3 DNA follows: TGTGCCAGCAGTTTACGGCGGCGGGCGCACTACAATGAGCAGTTCTTC.

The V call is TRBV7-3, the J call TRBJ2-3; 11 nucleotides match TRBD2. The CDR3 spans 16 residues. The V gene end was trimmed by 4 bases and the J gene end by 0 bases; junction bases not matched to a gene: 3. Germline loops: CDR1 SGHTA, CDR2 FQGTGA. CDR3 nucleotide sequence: TGTGCCAGCAGCTCCGGGACTAGCGGAAGCACAGATACGCAGTATTTT. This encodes CASSSGTSGSTDTQYF. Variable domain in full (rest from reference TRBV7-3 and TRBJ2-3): GAGVSQTPSNKVTEKGKYVELRCDPISGHTALYWYRQSLGQGPEFLIYFQGTGAADDSGLPNDRFFAVRPEGSVSTLKIQRTERGDSAVYLCASSSGTSGSTDTQYFGPGTRLTVL.

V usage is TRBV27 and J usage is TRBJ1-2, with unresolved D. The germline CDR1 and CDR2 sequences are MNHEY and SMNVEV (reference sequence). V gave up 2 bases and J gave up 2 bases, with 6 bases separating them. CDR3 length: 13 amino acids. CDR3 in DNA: TGTGCCAGCAGTTTAGAACCGAACTATGGCTACACCTTC. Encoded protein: CASSLEPNYGYTF.

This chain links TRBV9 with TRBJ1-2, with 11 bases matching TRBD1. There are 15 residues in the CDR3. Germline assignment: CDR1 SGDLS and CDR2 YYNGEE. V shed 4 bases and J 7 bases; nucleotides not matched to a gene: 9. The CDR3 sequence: CASSLEDRGLGGYTF. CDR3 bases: TGTGCCAGCAGCCTAGAGGACAGGGGGCTTGGTGGCTACACCTTC.

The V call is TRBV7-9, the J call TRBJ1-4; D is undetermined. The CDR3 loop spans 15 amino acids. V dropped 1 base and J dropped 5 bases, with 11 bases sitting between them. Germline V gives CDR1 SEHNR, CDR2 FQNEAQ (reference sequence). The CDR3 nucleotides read TGTGCCAGCAGCTTAGTGGTTTCCGGGAATGAAAAACTGTTTTTT. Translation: CASSLVVSGNEKLFF.

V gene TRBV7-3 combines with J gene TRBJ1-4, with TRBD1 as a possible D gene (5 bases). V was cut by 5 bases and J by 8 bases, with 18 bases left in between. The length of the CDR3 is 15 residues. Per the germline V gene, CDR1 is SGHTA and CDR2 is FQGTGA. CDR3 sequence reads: CASSPSGARGEKLFF. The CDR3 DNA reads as TGTGCCAGCAGCCCCTCCGGGGCGAGGGGCGAAAAACTGTTTTTT. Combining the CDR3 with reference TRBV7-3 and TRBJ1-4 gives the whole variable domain GAGVSQTPSNKVTEKGKYVELRCDPISGHTALYWYRQSLGQGPEFLIYFQGTGAADDSGLPNDRFFAVRPEGSVSTLKIQRTERGDSAVYLCASSPSGARGEKLFFGSGTQLSVL.

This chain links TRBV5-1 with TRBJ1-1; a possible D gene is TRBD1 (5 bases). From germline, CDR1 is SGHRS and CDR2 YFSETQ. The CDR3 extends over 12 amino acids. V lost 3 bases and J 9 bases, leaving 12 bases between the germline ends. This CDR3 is CASSSVGGQAFF. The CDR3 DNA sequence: TGCGCCAGCAGCTCCGTCGGGGGACAAGCTTTCTTT.

The CDR3 loop is CASSLAQRNTEAFF. The CDR3 DNA reads as TGTGCCAGCAGCTTGGCACAGAGGAACACTGAAGCTTTCTTT. This chain uses TRBV5-4 with TRBJ1-1, with D hard to call. V was pared by 0 bases and J by 1 base, with 7 bases between. CDR3 length equals 14 residues. Per the germline V gene, CDR1 is SGHNT and CDR2 is YYREEE (reference sequence).

CDR3: CASSVRGIDTQYF. The CDR3 nucleotides read TGTGCCAGCAGCGTACGGGGGATTGATACGCAGTATTTT. The chain combines TRBV7-9 with TRBJ2-3; a possible D gene is TRBD2 (6 bases). This CDR3 comprises 13 residues. V was cut by 5 bases and J by 6 bases, with 12 bases left in between. Germline V lookup: CDR1 SEHNR, CDR2 FQNEAQ (reference sequence).

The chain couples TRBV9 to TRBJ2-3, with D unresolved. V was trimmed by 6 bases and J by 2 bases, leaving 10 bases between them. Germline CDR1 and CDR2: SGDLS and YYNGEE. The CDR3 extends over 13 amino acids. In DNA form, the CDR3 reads TGTGCCAGCACCGACGGATTCACAGATACGCAGTATTTT. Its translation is CASTDGFTDTQYF.

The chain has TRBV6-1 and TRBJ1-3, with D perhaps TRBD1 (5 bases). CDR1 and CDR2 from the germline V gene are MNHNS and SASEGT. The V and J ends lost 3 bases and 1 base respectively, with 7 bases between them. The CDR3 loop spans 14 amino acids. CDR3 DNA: TGTGCCAGCAGTGAGTCAGGGTCTGGAAACACCATATATTTT. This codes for CASSESGSGNTIYF.

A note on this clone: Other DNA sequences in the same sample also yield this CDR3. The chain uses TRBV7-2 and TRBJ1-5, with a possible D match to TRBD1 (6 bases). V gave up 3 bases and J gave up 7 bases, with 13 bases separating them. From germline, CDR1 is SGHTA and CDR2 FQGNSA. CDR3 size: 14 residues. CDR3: CASSFLQGGQPQHF. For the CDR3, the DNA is TGTGCCAGCAGCTTTTTACAGGGCGGCCAGCCCCAGCATTTT. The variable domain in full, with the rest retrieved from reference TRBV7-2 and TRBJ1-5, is GAGVSQSPSNKVTEKGKDVELRCDPISGHTALYWYRQSLGQGLEFLIYFQGNSAPDKSGLPSDRFSAERTGGSVSTLTIQRTQQEDSAVYLCASSFLQGGQPQHFGDGTRLSIL.